This passage covers 30 T cell receptor beta chains from one sample sequenced in a study of human thymus T cells. Repertoires were generated with immunoSEQ multiplex PCR, while TCRdb's copy carries only in-frame clones and drops some. The sample records roughly 120,000 clones, around 96% being singletons. Thymic tissue was derived from resections collected during corrective heart surgery. The sample taken for sequencing was thymus tissue. The source of these receptors is a boy in the first two years of life with a congenital heart defect but otherwise immunologically healthy.

This clone has just a few counts. The V gene is TRBV30, the J gene TRBJ1-1; unclear D gene. The CDR3 runs 13 residues. In germline, CDR1 is GTSNPN, CDR2 SVGIG (reference sequence). The V end lost 2 bases, the J end lost 5 bases, and 12 bases lay between the germline ends. The CDR3 coding sequence is TGTGCCTGGAGTCCCCAGTTTAGTACTGAAGCTTTCTTT. The encoded protein is CAWSPQFSTEAFF.

This clone was detected a few times. The chain has TRBV27 and TRBJ1-6, with 7 bases fitting TRBD1. Trimming took 0 bases from V and 10 from J; bases not matched to a gene: 6. CDR3 size: 15 residues. Germline lookup yields CDR1 MNHEY and CDR2 SMNVEV (reference sequence). The CDR3 DNA follows: TGTGCCAGCAGTTTATCCGGGACAGTATACTCACCCCTCCACTTT. Translated, it gives CASSLSGTVYSPLHF.

This clone was seen once. J is TRBJ2-7 and V is TRBV4-3; 9 nucleotides line up with TRBD1. CDR3 size: 13 residues. V dropped 5 bases and J dropped 3; count of bases not matched to a gene: 2. Germline lookup yields CDR1 LGHNA and CDR2 YSLEER. The CDR3 nucleotides read TGCGCCAGCAGCTTGGACAGGGGCTACGAGCAGTACTTC. This gives the protein CASSLDRGYEQYF.

The chain joins TRBV7-9 to TRBJ1-6; 7 bases match TRBD1. The CDR3 has 13 residues. In germline, CDR1 is SEHNR, CDR2 FQNEAQ (reference sequence). Unmatched junction bases numbered 4, after V lost 4 bases and J lost 10 bases. CDR3 nucleotide sequence: TGTGCCAGCAGCTACAGGGGAGGCTCACCCCTCCACTTT. This gives the protein CASSYRGGSPLHF.

The J gene is TRBJ2-1, the V gene TRBV2; TRBD1 matches 11 bases. The CDR3 loop spans 19 amino acids. J was trimmed by 0 bases and V by 6 bases; bases with no gene match: 13. Germline V CDR1 and CDR2: SNHLY, FYNNEI. The CDR3 here is CASSAVMDRGLVSYNEQFF. CDR3 DNA: TGTGCCAGCAGCGCGGTAATGGACAGGGGGCTAGTCTCCTACAATGAGCAGTTCTTC.

The chain carries TRBV13 and TRBJ2-1; D gene uncertain. The length of the CDR3 is 15 residues. Germline values: CDR1 PRHDT, CDR2 FYEKMQ (reference sequence). The V end lost 0 bases, the J end lost 4 bases, and 10 bases lay between the germline ends. This CDR3 is CASSLGLGPYNEQFF. CDR3 DNA: TGTGCCAGCAGCTTAGGCCTGGGCCCGTACAATGAGCAGTTCTTC.

CDR3 bases: TGTGCCAGCAGTTACGGGGACAGGGGAGCTGGAAACACCATATATTTT. Its translation: CASSYGDRGAGNTIYF. This chain uses TRBV6-6 with TRBJ1-3; 10 nucleotides agree with TRBD1. The CDR3 extends over 16 amino acids. V gave up 2 bases and J gave up 2 bases; unmatched junction bases: 3. Germline-derived CDR1 and CDR2 are MNHNY and SVGAGI (reference sequence).

This clone was detected once. The rearrangement joins TRBV29-1 to TRBJ2-7; 8 nucleotides match TRBD2. CDR1 is SQVTM and CDR2 is ANQGSEA in the germline V gene. J lost 2 bases, V lost 4 bases, and 10 bases had no gene match. The CDR3 length is 15 residues. The CDR3 is CSVVPGAGGTYEQYF. Here the CDR3 DNA reads TGCAGCGTTGTTCCGGGGGCGGGGGGCACCTACGAGCAGTACTTC.

The chain has TRBV5-1 and TRBJ2-2; weak D call: TRBD2 (6 bases). Germline CDR1 is SGHRS and CDR2 is YFSETQ. The CDR3 has 15 residues. V was shortened by 2 bases and J by 0 bases, with 8 bases between the two germline ends. The CDR3 coding sequence is TGCGCCAGCAGCTTAGGGAGGCCGAACACCGGGGAGCTGTTTTTT. It yields the protein CASSLGRPNTGELFF. Based on the CDR3 plus reference TRBV5-1 and TRBJ2-2, the full variable domain is KAGVTQTPRYLIKTRGQQVTLSCSPISGHRSVSWYQQTPGQGLQFLFEYFSETQRNKGNFPGRFSGRQFSNSRSEMNVSTLELGDSALYLCASSLGRPNTGELFFGEGSRLTVL.

The rearrangement links TRBV21-1 to TRBJ2-2. TRBV21-1 is designated a pseudogene. This CDR3 has 15 residues. This chain's CDR3 is CASSKGGARTGELFF. The CDR3 DNA sequence: TGTGCCAGCAGCAAAGGGGGGGCACGAACCGGGGAGCTGTTTTTT.

The chain is built from TRBV4-2 and TRBJ2-3; D is possibly TRBD1 or TRBD2 (5 bases each). V was pared by 1 base and J by 1 base, with 15 bases between. CDR3 length: 17 residues. The germline CDR1 and CDR2 sequences are LGHNA and YNFKEQ. The CDR3 DNA is TGTGCCAGCAGCCAAGGGGACGAGGTCGGGCGCACAGATACGCAGTATTTT. Amino acids: CASSQGDEVGRTDTQYF.

In DNA form, the CDR3 reads TGTGCCAGCAGCTTGACAGGGGGAAACACTGAAGCTTTCTTT. Its protein is CASSLTGGNTEAFF. This chain connects TRBV5-5 to TRBJ1-1; 8 bases fit TRBD1. The junction had 1 base not matched to a gene; V was cut back by 1 base and J by 2 bases. In germline, CDR1 is SGHKS, CDR2 YYEKEE (reference sequence). The CDR3 has 14 amino acids.

This chain connects TRBV7-3 to TRBJ2-2; perhaps D is TRBD1 or TRBD2 (5 bases each). CDR1 is SGHTA, CDR2 FQGTGA, per germline. The germline V and J ends were trimmed by 5 bases and 5 bases, with 18 bases remaining between them. CDR3 length: 16 amino acids. The DNA for the CDR3 is TGTGCCAGCAGCCCCACCCCGGGACGTGGAACCGGGGAGCTGTTTTTT. This gives the protein CASSPTPGRGTGELFF.

V and J are TRBV4-2 and TRBJ2-1, with no clear D. This CDR3 region has 17 residues. V lost 3 bases and J 0 bases, leaving 15 bases between the germline ends. Germline CDR1 reads LGHNA; CDR2 reads YNFKEQ. CDR3 nucleotide sequence: TGTGCCAGCAGCCAGAGATCAGACTCTAGCTCCTACAATGAGCAGTTCTTC. Amino acid sequence: CASSQRSDSSSYNEQFF.

V usage is TRBV28 and J usage is TRBJ1-1, with D perhaps TRBD1 (5 bases). Between the trimmed V and J ends, which lost 7 bases and 4 bases, there was a span of 13 bases. Germline V gene sequence: CDR1 MDHEN, CDR2 SYDVKM. This CDR3 contains 13 residues. In nucleotides, the CDR3 is TGTGCCAGCACCCTTCGGGGGGGCACTGAAGCTTTCTTT. It yields the protein CASTLRGGTEAFF. Filled out from reference TRBV28 and TRBJ1-1, the complete variable domain reads DVKVTQSSRYLVKRTGEKVFLECVQDMDHENMFWYRQDPGLGLRLIYFSYDVKMKEKGDIPEGYSVSREKKERFSLILESASTNQTSMYLCASTLRGGTEAFFGQGTRLTVV.

The chain links TRBV5-1 to TRBJ2-2, with a tentative D call TRBD2 (5 bases). Germline assignment: CDR1 SGHRS and CDR2 YFSETQ. V was clipped by 3 bases and J by 5 bases, with 20 bases between them. The CDR3 is made up of 17 amino acids. Written as DNA, the CDR3 is TGCGCCAGCAGCTCCCGCCGGAGGAAGGTTGAAACCGGGGAGCTGTTTTTT. This encodes CASSSRRRKVETGELFF.

The chain links TRBV28 to TRBJ1-4; 7 bases are a match to TRBD1. Losses at the gene ends were 2 bases for V and 8 bases for J; bases not matched to a gene: 11. CDR1 is MDHEN and CDR2 is SYDVKM in the germline V gene. CDR3 length equals 16 residues. The CDR3 sequence is CASSLPRQGWGEKLFF. The CDR3 DNA reads TGTGCCAGCAGTTTACCTCGACAGGGATGGGGAGAAAAACTGTTTTTT.

V is TRBV6-5 and J is TRBJ2-3; no firm D call. V dropped 0 bases and J dropped 1 base, with 5 bases sitting between them. Germline values: CDR1 MNHEY, CDR2 SVGAGI. The CDR3 has 14 amino acids. CDR3: CASSYSRGTDTQYF. The CDR3 nucleotides are TGTGCCAGCAGTTACTCGAGAGGCACAGATACGCAGTATTTT.

V is TRBV7-9 and J is TRBJ1-1; D is uncertain. The CDR3 spans 14 residues. V lost 8 bases and J 6 bases, leaving 19 bases between the germline ends. Looked up from germline, CDR1 is SEHNR and CDR2 is FQNEAQ (reference sequence). CDR3 nucleotides: TGTGCCAGCGCATGGGATAAAGGGTGCGCTGAAGCTTTCTTT. Its translation: CASAWDKGCAEAFF.

The chain joins TRBV7-2 to TRBJ2-3, with 9 bases that match TRBD2. The V and J ends lost 3 bases and 0 bases, in that order; junction bases with no gene match: 10. The CDR3 extends over 18 amino acids. From germline, CDR1 is SGHTA and CDR2 FQGNSA. The CDR3, as DNA: TGTGCCAGCAGCTTGATTGCGGGGGGGGGAACTAGCACAGATACGCAGTATTTT. This translates into CASSLIAGGGTSTDTQYF.

V is TRBV6-1 and J is TRBJ1-2, with a weak D call TRBD1 (5 bases). Per germline, CDR1 MNHNS and CDR2 SASEGT. V lost 2 bases and J lost 2, with 21 bases in between. The CDR3 has 18 residues. The DNA of the CDR3 is TGTGCCAGCAGTGAATCACGTTCGTGGGGGGTACCAAACTATGGCTACACCTTC. Encoded protein: CASSESRSWGVPNYGYTF.

V gene TRBV30 combines with J gene TRBJ2-1; a possible D gene is TRBD1 (6 bases). The germline V and J ends were trimmed by 4 bases and 2 bases, with 6 bases remaining between them. This CDR3 region has 12 residues. Germline V gives CDR1 GTSNPN, CDR2 SVGIG (reference sequence). CDR3 nucleotides: TGTGCCTGGACAGGGGCCTACAATGAGCAGTTCTTC. Its protein is CAWTGAYNEQFF.

The chain recombines TRBV4-2 with TRBJ2-7; D gene uncertain. This CDR3 spans 14 amino acids. V gave up 0 bases and J gave up 2 bases, with 8 bases separating them. Germline V CDR1 and CDR2: LGHNA, YNFKEQ. In nucleotides, the CDR3 is TGTGCCAGCAGCCAAGATAGTGGCCCCTACGAGCAGTACTTC. Protein sequence: CASSQDSGPYEQYF.

The chain recombines TRBV28 with TRBJ1-2; TRBD1 might be the D (5 bases). The V gene lost 5 bases and the J gene lost 4 bases, with 8 bases spanning the gap. The CDR3 runs to 12 residues. Germline values: CDR1 MDHEN, CDR2 SYDVKM. In DNA form, the CDR3 reads TGTGCCAGCAGTCCGGGACTCTATGGCTACACCTTC. Encoded protein: CASSPGLYGYTF.

The chain carries TRBV19 and TRBJ2-3; 10 bases are shared with TRBD2. Germline values: CDR1 LNHDA, CDR2 SQIVND (reference sequence). The trim removed 5 bases at V and 7 bases at J, leaving 15 bases unmatched. The CDR3 has 17 amino acids. This CDR3 is CASSRGGRLAGDNTQYF. CDR3 bases: TGTGCCAGTAGTCGAGGGGGACGGCTAGCGGGGGATAATACGCAGTATTTT.

The chain couples TRBV19 to TRBJ1-2; the match to TRBD1 covers 7 bases. This CDR3 contains 17 residues. Germline CDR1 reads LNHDA; CDR2 reads SQIVND (reference sequence). V lost 2 bases and J lost 0; bases outside the gene matches: 9. The CDR3 region is CASSILRLGQANYGYTF. As DNA, the CDR3 is TGTGCCAGTAGTATACTACGCCTTGGACAGGCTAACTATGGCTACACCTTC. Full variable domain (missing parts from reference TRBV19 and TRBJ1-2): DGGITQSPKYLFRKEGQNVTLSCEQNLNHDAMYWYRQDPGQGLRLIYYSQIVNDFQKGDIAEGYSVSREKKESFPLTVTSAQKNPTAFYLCASSILRLGQANYGYTFGSGTRLTVV.

Concerning this clone: The sample contains more than one DNA sequence encoding this CDR3. The chain employs TRBV9 and TRBJ1-2; D remains unclear. The CDR3 is 14 amino acids. The V gene lost 0 bases and the J gene lost 5 bases, with 11 bases spanning the gap. Germline values: CDR1 SGDLS, CDR2 YYNGEE. CDR3: CASSVVARPYGYTF. The DNA for the CDR3 is TGTGCCAGCAGCGTAGTGGCCAGGCCTTATGGCTACACCTTC.

The chain couples TRBV14 to TRBJ1-1; no clear D. Germline V CDR1 and CDR2: SGHDN, FVKESK. The CDR3 spans 15 residues. V was shortened by 4 bases and J by 0 bases, with 12 bases between the two germline ends. The CDR3 loop is CASSPYGWLNTEAFF. The CDR3 region has the DNA TGTGCCAGCAGCCCATACGGGTGGCTGAACACTGAAGCTTTCTTT.

The chain couples TRBV28 to TRBJ2-7; no clear D gene. Germline CDR1 is MDHEN and CDR2 is SYDVKM. Between the trimmed V and J ends, which lost 1 base and 4 bases, there was a span of 14 bases. This CDR3 has 15 amino acids. As DNA, the CDR3 is TGTGCCAGCAGTTTATTTAGGCTCGCCCTTTACGAGCAGTACTTC. This sequence encodes CASSLFRLALYEQYF. Full variable domain (remainder filled in from reference TRBV28 and TRBJ2-7): DVKVTQSSRYLVKRTGEKVFLECVQDMDHENMFWYRQDPGLGLRLIYFSYDVKMKEKGDIPEGYSVSREKKERFSLILESASTNQTSMYLCASSLFRLALYEQYFGPGTRLTVT.

The chain recombines TRBV7-2 with TRBJ2-4, with D uncertain. The CDR3 is 16 amino acids. CDR1 is SGHTA, CDR2 FQGNSA, per germline. The V end lost 5 bases, the J end lost 0 bases, and 14 bases lay between the germline ends. CDR3 nucleotides: TGTGCCAGCAGCCGTGGACGCCCGCTAGCCAAAAACATTCAGTACTTC. Protein sequence: CASSRGRPLAKNIQYF.